This T cell receptor beta chain was recovered during a study of shared T cell receptors in the human thymus. Profiling relied on immunoSEQ multiplex PCR, and the TCRdb table lists in-frame clones only, not all of them. The table includes 650,000 to 950,000 clones, over 75% detected once. This CDR3 has 18 residues. CDR1 is SGHVS, CDR2 FNYEAQ, per germline. Trimming left V 1 base short and J 2 bases short, with 20 bases between. The same specimen was also included in a second study, on human thymus T cells.

Specimen: thymocytes. V and J are TRBV7-6 and TRBJ1-1; tentatively, D is TRBD1 (6 bases). The TCR sequence derives from a girl less than two years old with a congenital heart defect. The CDR3 DNA sequence: TGTGCCAGCAGCTTAGATCACCCCGAGGGGGGGGACAACACTGAAGCTTTCTTT. Its protein is CASSLDHPEGGDNTEAFF.